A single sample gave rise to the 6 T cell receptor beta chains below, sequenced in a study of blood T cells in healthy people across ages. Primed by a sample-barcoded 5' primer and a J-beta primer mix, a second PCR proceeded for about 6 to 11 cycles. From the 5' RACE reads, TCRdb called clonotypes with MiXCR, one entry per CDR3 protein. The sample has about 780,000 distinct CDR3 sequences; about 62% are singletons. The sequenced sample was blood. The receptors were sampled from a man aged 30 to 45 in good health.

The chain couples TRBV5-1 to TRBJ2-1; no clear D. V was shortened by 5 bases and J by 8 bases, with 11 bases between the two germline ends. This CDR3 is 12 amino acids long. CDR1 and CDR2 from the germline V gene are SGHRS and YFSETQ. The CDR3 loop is CASRINEDEQFF. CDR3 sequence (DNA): TGCGCCAGCAGGATTAATGAAGATGAGCAGTTCTTC.

The CDR3, as DNA: TGTGCCAGCAGCGAGACACTGGGGCAGACCCAGTACTTC. Translation gives CASSETLGQTQYF. This rearrangement joins TRBV9 to TRBJ2-5; TRBD1 might be the D (5 bases). The V gene's germline CDR1 is SGDLS and CDR2 YYNGEE. The CDR3 spans 13 residues. The V and J ends lost 3 bases and 6 bases respectively, with 12 bases between them.

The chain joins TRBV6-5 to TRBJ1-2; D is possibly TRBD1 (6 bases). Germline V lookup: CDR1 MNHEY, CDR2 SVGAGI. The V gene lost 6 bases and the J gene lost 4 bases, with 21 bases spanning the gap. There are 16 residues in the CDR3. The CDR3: CASSSSDSPDVYGYTF. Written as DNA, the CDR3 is TGTGCCAGCAGCTCCTCGGACAGCCCAGATGTCTATGGCTACACCTTC.

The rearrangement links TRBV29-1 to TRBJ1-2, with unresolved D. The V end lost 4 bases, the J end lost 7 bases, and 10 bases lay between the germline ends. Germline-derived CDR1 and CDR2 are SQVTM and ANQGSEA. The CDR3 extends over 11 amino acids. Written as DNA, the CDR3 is TGCAGCGTTGCTTCCGGAGGTGGCTACACCTTC. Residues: CSVASGGGYTF.

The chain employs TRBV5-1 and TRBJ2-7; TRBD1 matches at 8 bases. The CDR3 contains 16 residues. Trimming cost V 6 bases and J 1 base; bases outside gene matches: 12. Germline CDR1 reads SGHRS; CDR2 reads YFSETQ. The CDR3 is CASTGPRDRSSYEQYF. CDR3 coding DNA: TGCGCCAGCACGGGTCCCCGGGACAGGAGTTCCTACGAGCAGTACTTC.

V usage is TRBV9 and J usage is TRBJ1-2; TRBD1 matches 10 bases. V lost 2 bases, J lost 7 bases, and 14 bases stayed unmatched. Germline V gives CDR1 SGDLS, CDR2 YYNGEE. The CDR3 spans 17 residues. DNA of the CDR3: TGTGCCAGCAGCGTGTCGACAGGGGGCGCAGATGGTGGTGGCTACACCTTC. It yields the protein CASSVSTGGADGGGYTF.